The present entry profiles one TCR beta chain with its context. This receptor's antigen is unknown. No qualities accompany the bases; no much larger clone lies one base away. The data were obtained in a study of T cell responses to AZD1222 COVID-19 vaccine (dated by TCRdb to 2020 to 2023). Regarding the research as a whole: AZD1222 recipients given second doses at about 4 weeks or at about 12 weeks were pooled, since spike-specific TCR depth and breadth were not found to differ between the two schedules. A total of 233 trial participants underwent TCR sequencing, of whom approximately 200 had received two doses of AZD1222 and some 25 had received two doses of the MenACWY control vaccine. Enrollment into the trials was organized by age into subgroups of 18-55, 56-69 and 70-plus years, and those subgroups contained roughly 140, 27 and 60 TCR-sequenced participants, respectively. The study at large found these results: Reportedly, close to half of the unique spike-specific TCRs recognized epitopes lying outside the regions that are mutated in the B.1.351 and B.1.1.7 variants. Conclusions about previously exposed vaccinees are limited, since just 5 or 6 AZD1222 recipients were seropositive for SARS-CoV-2 at baseline. Because no day 14 peak-response samples were available, repertoires were characterized only after the peak T cell response. The whole spike protein was spanned by vaccine-associated CD4 TCRs, and dominant responses were seen in regions 160-218 and 743-854. After two AZD1222 doses, both the breadth and the depth of spike-specific TCRs were significantly higher than at day 0 and than in MenACWY recipients. Participants were mostly white British and included more females than males, and it was suggested by the authors that clonal diversity may have been underestimated. The 56-69-year group was small, and its depth increase did not reach significance, likely because of low power.

The CDR3 regions of human TCRbeta chains were analyzed by immunosequencing. The original pipeline was this. TCRs in the repertoires were compared against a reference library of SARS-CoV-2-specific TCRs that had been generated with the MIRA antigen-specificity platform. Breadth was defined as the fraction of unique TCRs that were SARS-CoV-2-associated. Depth was defined as the fraction of total T cells that were SARS-CoV-2-associated. Using the MIRA data, every spike-specific TCR was mapped to the spike region that the TCR reacted to and assigned to either a CD4 or a CD8 class. Log10-transformed breadth and depth values were compared by one-way ANOVA with Sidak's multiple comparisons tests. TCRdb obtained this table from immuneACCESS and retained in-frame rearrangements with V and J assigned. These tables miss some clones; where compared with another copy, unresolved V genes account for less than half of the shortfall, and the remainder is unexplained. V, J and clone size are taken as reported in that table, and D and trimming were inferred from the DNA itself. The sample table records about 86,000 clones; about 78% of these occur just once. The top ten clonotypes cover 20% to 25% of the sample.

Read against the paper, the sample's time point label means: baseline before first vaccination. The vaccinee samples were drawn from two UK trials, COV001 and COV002, one of which was a single-blind randomized controlled phase 2/3 trial testing AZD1222 (ChAdOx1 nCoV-19) in healthy adults. For TCRbeta chain sequencing, PBMC samples were collected from trial participants at day 0 and at day 28 after the second dose. Relative to germline, V is 0 bases shorter and J is 3 bases shorter, with 4 bases between their ends. The CDR3 starts with the cysteine, ends with the phenylalanine, and has 13 residues. Only the CDR3 part of the read is kept: 39 bases, read in frame from the first base. Based on the germline V gene, the CDR1 and CDR2 sequences are SGHNT and YENEEA.

This TCR derives from an adult in good health. The chain joins TRBV11-3 to TRBJ2-3, with the D gene not confidently named. Specimen: peripheral blood, collected on day 0 of AZD1222 vaccination. The CDR3 has the sequence CASSLDQTDTQYF. The sequenced DNA is TGTGCCAGCAGCTTAGACCAAACAGATACGCAGTATTTT.